This TCR beta chain originates from a study of blood T cell repertoires in COVID-19. Study overall: Both acute and convalescent COVID-19 samples were obtained from the United States, Italy and Spain. PBMCs, B-cell-depleted T cells, or T cells provided the cDNA or gDNA that made up the material.

V was pared by 7 bases and J by 7 bases, with 8 bases of the junction left unmatched. The V gene's germline CDR1 is ENHRY and CDR2 SYGVKD. This CDR3 comprises 15 residues. Methods used by the authors: For nucleated cells, counts were estimated from reference gene primer amplification. Assay used: immunoSEQ multiplex PCR; TCRdb lists only in-frame clones, some missing. The D gene and trimming were derived from the DNA, and the V and J assignments and clone size from that table. The sample includes approximately 150,000 clones, around 83% of them seen just once. The source of this sequence is a woman in her 70s who had recovered from COVID-19. The J gene is TRBJ2-7, the V gene TRBV10-3; 15 nucleotides agree with TRBD2. Sequenced: peripheral blood. CDR3 in amino acids: CAITGLAGGPEEQYF. The CDR3 coding sequence is TGTGCCATCACCGGACTAGCGGGGGGGCCGGAAGAGCAGTACTTC.